This T cell receptor (beta chain) was sequenced for a study of CD8+CD57+ T cells in acquired aplastic anemia. Study details: Each DNA sample taken from sorted CD4+ and CD8+ cells came to about 3 ug on average. Average CD4+ read depth in healthy donors was about 10.8 million reads. Study-level points and caveats: Comparison of patients with controls identified about 27 shared CD8+ CDR3 sequences. Any difference that existed in CD8+ Simpson's diversity between patients and controls was not significant.

Regarding this clonotype: Its specificity is not known.

Researchers used genomic DNA as the template to profile TCR beta VDJ and CDR3. TCRdb re-called the reads through MiXCR, storing one row per CDR3 protein. The table records more than 100,000 distinct CDR3 sequences, approximately 41% of them present only once. Germline values: CDR1 SGHTA, CDR2 FQGTGA. The CDR3 length is 13 residues. Trimming removed 6 bases from V and 3 bases from J, with 11 bases in between. This chain uses TRBV7-3 with TRBJ1-1; the D gene is possibly TRBD1 (6 bases). Sequenced sample: sorted CD4+, CD8+, or CD8+CD57+ T cells (not recorded which) from PBMCs. This clonotype was sampled from a human donor in good health, serving as a control. CDR3 region: CASSSQGYTEAFF. The CDR3 DNA sequence: TGTGCCAGCAGTTCGCAGGGGTACACTGAAGCTTTCTTT.